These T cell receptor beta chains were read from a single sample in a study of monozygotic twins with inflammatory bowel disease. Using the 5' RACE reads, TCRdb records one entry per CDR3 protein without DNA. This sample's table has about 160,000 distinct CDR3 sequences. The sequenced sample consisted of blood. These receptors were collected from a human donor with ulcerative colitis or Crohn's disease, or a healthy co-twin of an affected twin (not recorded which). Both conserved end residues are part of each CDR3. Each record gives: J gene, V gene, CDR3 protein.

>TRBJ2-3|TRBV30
CAWSTGVRTDTQYF
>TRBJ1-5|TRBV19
CASSIRTNQPQHF
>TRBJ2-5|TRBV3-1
CASSRRHDQETQYF
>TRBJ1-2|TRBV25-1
CASRGTHKGGYTF
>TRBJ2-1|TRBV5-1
CASSSSGALPMGEQFF
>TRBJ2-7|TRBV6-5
CASSYMAGASYEQYF
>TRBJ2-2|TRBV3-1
CASSQRGPFTGELFF
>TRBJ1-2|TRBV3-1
CASSQGRTANYGYTF
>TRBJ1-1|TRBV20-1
CSARDWAGEYDTEAFF
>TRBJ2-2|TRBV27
CASSLGQGAWELFF
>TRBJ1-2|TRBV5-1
CASSLGTGASYGYTF
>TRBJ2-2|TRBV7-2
CASSFGDANTGELFF
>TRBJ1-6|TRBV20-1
CSARNRENYNSPLHF
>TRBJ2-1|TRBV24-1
CATSDLQGPGLYNEQFF
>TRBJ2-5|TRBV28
CASSPEEETQYF
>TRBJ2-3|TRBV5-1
CASSLIGTDTQYF
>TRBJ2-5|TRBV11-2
CASSVIPGTSGSWQETQYF
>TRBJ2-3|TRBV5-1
CASSKGVSTDTQYF
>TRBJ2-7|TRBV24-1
CATSDLGSLGQHTSYEQYF
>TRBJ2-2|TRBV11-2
CASQPGGWGSNTGELFF
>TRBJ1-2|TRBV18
CASSQNSPGANYGYTF
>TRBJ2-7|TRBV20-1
CSAPALRYEQYF
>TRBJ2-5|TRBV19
CASSLRGSYRTGGETQYF
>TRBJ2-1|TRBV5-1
CASRGGLHYNEQFF
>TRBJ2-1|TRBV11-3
CASSLEGSGSSYNEQFF
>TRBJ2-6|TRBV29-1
CSIQVSLGANVLTF
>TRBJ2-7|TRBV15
CATSRDSGRGISYEQYF
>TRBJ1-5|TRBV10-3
CAISEYRDQPQHF
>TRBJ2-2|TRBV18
CASSPASVNTGELFF
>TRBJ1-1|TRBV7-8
CASSSRDRDTEAFF
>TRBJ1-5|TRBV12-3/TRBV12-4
CASSPPQGYSNQPQHF
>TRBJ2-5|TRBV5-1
CASTQFVGEETQYF
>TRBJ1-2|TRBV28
CASSLKVDYGYTF
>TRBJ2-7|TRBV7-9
CAVGRVSYEQYF
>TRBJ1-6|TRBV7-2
CASSFSTLSESPLHF
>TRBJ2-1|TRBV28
CASSSGGPYNEQFF
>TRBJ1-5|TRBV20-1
CSASRQTHDNQPQHF
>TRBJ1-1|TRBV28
CASTPGQGPNTEAFF
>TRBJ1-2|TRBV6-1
CASSPGDGNYGYTF
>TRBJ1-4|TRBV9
CASSLGATNEKLFF
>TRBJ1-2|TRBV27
CASSPGQFYGYTF
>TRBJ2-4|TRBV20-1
CSARLAVKNIQYF
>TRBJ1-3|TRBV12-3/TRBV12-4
CASSPPGQGDTIYF
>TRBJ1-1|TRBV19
CASSIEGGSTEAFF
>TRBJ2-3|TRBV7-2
CASGRLFTDTQYF
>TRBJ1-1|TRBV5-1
CASSLGTLNTEAFF
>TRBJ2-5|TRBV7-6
CASSLDRQETQYF
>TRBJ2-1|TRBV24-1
CATSDLQIGGVQFF